This T cell receptor (beta chain) was observed in a study of neurological immune-mediated disorders. The study, taken as a whole, reports: Across subjects, expanded clones had no CDR3 amino acid sequences in common, pointing to private repertoires in all groups.

TCRdb fed the 5' RACE reads into MiXCR, producing one record per CDR3 protein. The data contain 39,000 or so distinct CDR3 sequences, 4.8% of them seen just once; the ten biggest clones take up approximately 10%. Libraries from sorted cells each used some 1 million CD4+ or CD8+ T cells. Remarks on this clonotype: Its antigen is as yet unknown.

The sequencing sample was made of CD4+ T cells from blood. This clonotype originated in a man between 18 and 35 years old in good health.

For the CDR3, the DNA is TGCAGTGCTGCAAAACCCGGACAGGGCCTAGCGAGGAACACCATATATTTT. Translation gives CSAAKPGQGLARNTIYF. This chain connects TRBV20-1 to TRBJ1-3; the match to TRBD1 covers 8 bases. After removal of 5 bases from V and 7 bases from J, the junction contained 19 bases not matched to a gene. The CDR3 extends over 17 amino acids. Germline CDR1 is DFQATT and CDR2 is SNEGSKA (reference sequence).